This T cell receptor beta chain was identified in a study of blood T cell repertoires in COVID-19. Across the study: Sites across the United States, Italy and Spain contributed samples from acute and convalescent COVID-19.

Per the study methods: Scientists estimated how many nucleated cells there were by amplifying reference gene primers. Sequencing used immunoSEQ multiplex PCR; TCRdb keeps in-frame clones, though not all of them. V and J calls and clone size are given by that table; D and trimming were obtained from the DNA. Of 200,000 to 250,000 clones listed, 70% to 90% were seen once; the top ten hold approximately 3.3%. CDR1 LNHDA and CDR2 SQIVND come from the germline V gene (reference sequence). V trimming: 0 bases; J trimming: 3 bases; junction bases outside the gene matches: 1. This CDR3 contains 14 residues. The source of this sequence is a young man with active or convalescent COVID-19. The chain recombines TRBV19 with TRBJ2-7; 8 nucleotides agree with TRBD2. The source material was peripheral blood. The CDR3 bases are TGTGCCAGTAGTATAGAGAGCGGGAGCTACGAGCAGTACTTC. It is translated as CASSIESGSYEQYF.